This T cell receptor (beta chain) was observed in a study of post-analysis software for immune sequencing data. Researchers reported that TCR beta cDNA libraries carried unique molecular identifiers. TCRdb recomputed calls from the PCR reads with MiXCR, one row per CDR3 protein. This sample has 650,000 to 850,000 distinct CDR3 sequences; roughly 50% occur once, and the top ten carry roughly 5.2%. In its sample, this clonotype was seen a few times. Its antigen is not known. Notes on the study in general: The five TRBV segments detected at higher frequency in patients than in controls included TRBV5-6, TRBV5-1 and TRBV20-1.

Germline loops: CDR1 SQVTM, CDR2 ANQGSEA. CDR3 size: 12 residues. V lost 2 bases to trimming and J lost 4 bases, with 8 bases between them. The chain is built from TRBV29-1 and TRBJ1-2, with D unresolved. The clonotype originates from a girl between 5 and 17 years old with multiple sclerosis. Sequenced: blood. The CDR3 DNA follows: TGCAGCGTTGAATTCAGCTCCTATGGCTACACCTTC. This gives the protein CSVEFSSYGYTF.